The next 26 T cell receptor beta chains were all read from a single sample in a study of early T cells in non-severe SARS-CoV-2 infection. From the 5' RACE reads, TCRdb called clonotypes with MiXCR, one entry per CDR3 protein. The data show tens of thousands of distinct CDR3 sequences, 5.3% seen once. Material: whole blood. All receptors come from an adult who was a healthcare worker with PCR-confirmed SARS-CoV-2 infection or an uninfected control (not recorded which).

This clonotype was picked up many times. The rearrangement links TRBV20-1 to TRBJ2-7, with D uncertain. Germline CDR1 DFQATT, CDR2 SNEGSKA (reference sequence). The CDR3 has 13 residues. V lost 3 bases, J lost 0 bases, and 9 bases lay in between. Here the CDR3 reads CSASRVDSYEQYF. CDR3 nucleotides: TGCAGTGCTAGTAGGGTTGACTCCTACGAGCAGTACTTC.

V usage is TRBV10-3 and J usage is TRBJ2-2; D is perhaps TRBD1 (6 bases). Per the germline V gene, CDR1 is ENHRY and CDR2 is SYGVKD. The V gene lost 10 bases and the J gene lost 3 bases, with 12 bases spanning the gap. There are 13 residues in the CDR3. As DNA, the CDR3 is TGTGCCACCGGGTCAGGGGACACCGGGGAGCTGTTTTTT. It translates to CATGSGDTGELFF.

In this sample, this clonotype turned up many times. The V call is TRBV6-2 or TRBV6-3, the J call TRBJ1-1; 9 bases match TRBD1. Germline V gives CDR1 MNHEY, CDR2 SVGEGT. Unmatched junction bases numbered 8, after V lost 7 bases and J lost 5 bases. The CDR3 has 14 residues. The CDR3 loop is CASINRGLVTEAFF. The CDR3 DNA reads TGTGCCAGCATCAACAGGGGGCTTGTTACTGAAGCTTTCTTT.

The V and J genes are TRBV6-6 and TRBJ2-1; 10 bases align to TRBD2. The V segment lost 5 bases and the J segment 6 bases; nucleotides outside the gene matches: 1. The CDR3 runs 13 residues. CDR1 MNHNY and CDR2 SVGAGI come from the germline V gene (reference sequence). CDR3 DNA: TGTGCCAGCAGTAGCGGGGGGGGCAATGAGCAGTTCTTC. Translation: CASSSGGGNEQFF.

In its sample, this clonotype is large (0.1 to 1%). The chain combines TRBV4-3 with TRBJ2-1, with 12 bases lining up with TRBD2. The CDR3 has 15 residues. Trimming cost V 4 bases and J 7 bases; bases outside gene matches: 5. The germline V gene has CDR1 LGHNA and CDR2 YSLEER. The CDR3 loop is CASSLTSGRSNEQFF. The DNA for the CDR3 is TGCGCCAGCAGCCTGACTAGCGGGAGATCGAATGAGCAGTTCTTC.

The CDR3 coding sequence is TGTGCCAGCAGCTTAGTCCGCAGGGTTGGCAGTCTATCCTACGAGCAGTACGTC. Translated, it gives CASSLVRRVGSLSYEQYV. The rearrangement uses TRBV7-2 and TRBJ2-7; D is possibly TRBD1 (5 bases). The V gene's germline CDR1 is SGHTA and CDR2 FQGNSA. The CDR3 loop spans 18 amino acids. V was shortened by 1 base and J by 1 base, with 20 bases between the two germline ends.

This clonotype was seen a handful of times. The V gene is TRBV6-5, the J gene TRBJ2-2; D is unclear. V lost 3 bases and J 6 bases, leaving 20 bases between the germline ends. CDR3 length equals 17 residues. CDR1 and CDR2 (germline): MNHEY, SVGAGI. The DNA of the CDR3 is TGTGCCAGCAGTTATTCCTTCGACCGAGTCATATCCGGGGAGCTGTTTTTT. Its translation is CASSYSFDRVISGELFF.

This clonotype was seen ten or more times. V usage is TRBV6-2 or TRBV6-3 and J usage is TRBJ2-7, with 11 positions matching TRBD2. CDR3 length: 15 amino acids. The V and J ends lost 2 bases and 5 bases, in that order; junction bases with no gene match: 5. Germline CDR1 MNHEY, CDR2 SVGEGT. CDR3 nucleotide sequence: TGTGCCAGCAGTTACCCAACTAGCGGGAGCCACGAGCAGTACTTC. Its protein is CASSYPTSGSHEQYF.

This chain links TRBV20-1 with TRBJ2-7; 11 nucleotides agree with TRBD2. Trimming cost V 1 base and J 5 bases; bases outside gene matches: 22. Germline V lookup: CDR1 DFQATT, CDR2 SNEGSKA (reference sequence). This CDR3 is built from 20 residues. The CDR3 DNA follows: TGCAGTGCTAGAGTCCCCCCGGTTAGCGGGAGGGCCGACGTGTCCGACGAGCAGTACTTC. Residues: CSARVPPVSGRADVSDEQYF.

The table lists this clonotype with many counts. V and J are TRBV7-2 and TRBJ1-5; D is undetermined. This CDR3 contains 13 residues. V shed 2 bases and J shed 5 bases, with 7 bases lying between them. Looked up from germline, CDR1 is SGHTA and CDR2 is FQGNSA. CDR3 in amino acids: CASSLTTYQPQHF. In DNA, the CDR3 is TGTGCCAGCAGCTTAACAACCTATCAGCCCCAGCATTTT.

This clonotype was counted at least ten times. The chain recombines TRBV20-1 with TRBJ2-7; 11 positions match TRBD2. Germline V CDR1 and CDR2: DFQATT, SNEGSKA (reference sequence). The CDR3 contains 15 residues. After removal of 2 bases from V and 1 base from J, the junction contained 4 bases not matched to a gene. The CDR3 nucleotides read TGCAGTGCTAGAAAACTAGCGGGAGAGTCCTACGAGCAGTACTTC. Amino acids: CSARKLAGESYEQYF.

This clonotype has ten or more counts. This rearrangement joins TRBV5-1 to TRBJ2-7; D tentatively reads TRBD1 or TRBD2 (5 bases each). V lost 2 bases to trimming and J lost 7 bases, with 16 bases between them. Germline loops: CDR1 SGHRS, CDR2 YFSETQ. The CDR3 loop spans 14 amino acids. CDR3 amino acids: CASSLQTDGTEQYF. CDR3 bases: TGCGCCAGCAGCTTACAAACGGACGGGACGGAGCAGTACTTC.

In this sample, this clonotype turned up many times. The V call is TRBV20-1, the J call TRBJ2-3; 7 positions agree with TRBD2. Germline CDR1 is DFQATT and CDR2 is SNEGSKA (reference sequence). The V and J ends lost 4 bases and 2 bases, in that order; junction bases with no gene match: 6. The CDR3 consists of 14 residues. The CDR3 DNA reads as TGCAGTGCTATGAGCGGGATTCACACAGATACGCAGTATTTT. Its protein product is CSAMSGIHTDTQYF.

This clonotype has a count of ten or more. The CDR3 DNA reads TGTGCCAGCAGCGTAGGTCACCTTCGCACCAACACCGGGGAGCTGTTTTTT. Amino acid sequence: CASSVGHLRTNTGELFF. The chain uses TRBV9 and TRBJ2-2, with no clear D. The V and J ends lost 0 bases and 2 bases respectively, with 14 bases between them. Germline CDR1 and CDR2: SGDLS and YYNGEE. The CDR3 consists of 17 residues.

This clonotype was observed at least ten times. The V gene is TRBV7-6, the J gene TRBJ2-1, with D perhaps matching TRBD2 (5 bases). The CDR3 length is 12 residues. Germline lookup yields CDR1 SGHVS and CDR2 FNYEAQ. With 4 bases removed from V and 10 bases from J, the gap between germline ends came to 11 bases. CDR3 in amino acids: CASSSRGLEQFF. The CDR3 DNA is TGTGCCAGCAGCTCTAGAGGGCTCGAGCAGTTCTTC.

This clonotype was observed at least ten times. DNA of the CDR3: TGCAGCGTTGTTAGGGACTACGAGCAGTACTTC. This encodes CSVVRDYEQYF. The chain joins TRBV29-1 to TRBJ2-7; no clear D gene. The V end was cut by 4 bases, the J end by 3 bases, with 7 bases between. CDR1 and CDR2 (germline): SQVTM, ANQGSEA. The CDR3 covers 11 residues.

The rearrangement links TRBV7-6 to TRBJ2-1, with TRBD1 as a possible D gene (5 bases). Germline V gene data show CDR1 as SGHVS and CDR2 as FNYEAQ. V lost 5 bases to trimming and J lost 2 bases, with 10 bases between them. The CDR3 is made up of 14 amino acids. The DNA of the CDR3 is TGTGCCAGCAGCACGGACAACGCCTACAATGAGCAGTTCTTC. The encoded protein is CASSTDNAYNEQFF.

The gene calls are TRBV28 and TRBJ2-7; 12 nucleotides align to TRBD2. Germline loops: CDR1 MDHEN, CDR2 SYDVKM. V trimming: 3 bases; J trimming: 5 bases; junction bases outside the gene matches: 5. The CDR3 length is 15 residues. For the CDR3, the DNA is TGTGCCAGCAGTTTTGTGACTAGCGGGGGCAACGAGCAGTACTTC. It yields the protein CASSFVTSGGNEQYF.

This clonotype was picked up many times. This chain links TRBV7-9 with TRBJ2-5; TRBD1 might be the D (6 bases). In germline, CDR1 is SEHNR, CDR2 FQNEAQ (reference sequence). There are 15 residues in the CDR3. Trimming left V 1 base short and J 1 base short, with 10 bases between. The CDR3 DNA is TGTGCCAGCAGCTTAGGGATGGGGGCCCAAGAGACCCAGTACTTC. It encodes CASSLGMGAQETQYF.

The chain uses TRBV10-3 and TRBJ2-3, with TRBD2 matching over 10 bases. The junction had 7 bases not matched to a gene; V was cut back by 3 bases and J by 1 base. CDR3 length: 17 residues. The V gene's germline CDR1 is ENHRY and CDR2 SYGVKD. The CDR3 DNA follows: TGTGCCATCAGTGACCTTGTTCTAGCGGGAGGCACAGATACGCAGTATTTT. Its protein is CAISDLVLAGGTDTQYF.

This clonotype was counted between two and nine times. The chain combines TRBV4-2 with TRBJ2-5; TRBD2 agrees at 12 bases. V was clipped by 0 bases and J by 9 bases; unmatched bases: 14. CDR1 and CDR2 from the germline V gene are LGHNA and YNFKEQ. The CDR3 is made up of 18 amino acids. The CDR3 nucleotides read TGTGCCAGCAGCCAAGAGGGGACGACTAGCGGGAGTAACAGTCCCCAGTACTTC. Encoded protein: CASSQEGTTSGSNSPQYF.

Relative to its sample, this clonotype is medium-sized. The rearrangement links TRBV2 to TRBJ2-1; 11 bases align to TRBD2. The CDR3 runs 14 residues. The V gene's germline CDR1 is SNHLY and CDR2 FYNNEI. V lost 4 bases and J lost 5; bases outside the gene matches: 1. The CDR3 DNA is TGTGCCAGCAGTGTTAGCGGGAGGGACAATGAGCAGTTCTTC. Translation gives CASSVSGRDNEQFF.

This clonotype occurred many times. This chain uses TRBV7-9 with TRBJ1-1; D is possibly TRBD1 (5 bases). Per germline, CDR1 SEHNR and CDR2 FQNEAQ (reference sequence). Trimming pared 3 bases from V and 5 bases from J, leaving 7 bases between. The length of the CDR3 is 12 residues. The CDR3 sequence is CASSLTDTEAFF. CDR3 DNA: TGTGCCAGCAGCTTGACAGATACTGAAGCTTTCTTT.

This clonotype came up many times. The chain couples TRBV20-1 to TRBJ2-7; the match to TRBD2 covers 10 bases. This CDR3 has 14 amino acids. Germline V gene data show CDR1 as DFQATT and CDR2 as SNEGSKA (reference sequence). V was clipped by 5 bases and J by 5 bases; unmatched bases: 9. The CDR3 DNA is TGCAGTGCTGTAGTACTAGCGGGAAGCAACGAGCAGTACTTC. Protein sequence: CSAVVLAGSNEQYF.

At least ten counts were recorded for this clonotype. This chain uses TRBV12-3 or TRBV12-4 with TRBJ2-3; 12 positions match TRBD2. CDR3 size: 16 residues. V gave up 5 bases and J gave up 4 bases; unmatched junction bases: 7. CDR3 nucleotide sequence: TGTGCCAGCAGTCCCAGGACTAGCGGGACCTCAGATACGCAGTATTTT. Amino acids: CASSPRTSGTSDTQYF.

This rearrangement joins TRBV29-1 to TRBJ2-1; D perhaps matches TRBD1 (6 bases). Between the trimmed V and J ends, which lost 3 bases and 7 bases, there was a span of 16 bases. Germline assignment: CDR1 SQVTM and CDR2 ANQGSEA. This CDR3 comprises 14 residues. This chain's CDR3 is CSVDQGGGRNEQFF. CDR3 nucleotides: TGCAGCGTTGATCAGGGTGGGGGCAGAAATGAGCAGTTCTTC.